This T cell receptor beta chain comes out of a study of cytomegalovirus exposure and HLA in healthy donors. Across the whole study: Ancestry clustering placed around four fifths of some 400 genotyped donors in the Caucasian-associated cluster. General study points: Per published reports, the classifier diagnosed cytomegalovirus status with high specificity and sensitivity. Sequencing likely caused a cluster of highly shared sequence variants.

Germline assignment: CDR1 SGHTA and CDR2 FQGNSA. The germline V and J ends were trimmed by 5 bases and 4 bases, with 11 bases remaining between them. The CDR3 is 13 residues long. PCR primers comprised 60 Vbeta and 13 Jbeta primers. TCRdb's copy holds only in-frame clones and misses some; the assay was immunoSEQ multiplex PCR. The sample includes roughly 93,000 clones, around 72% of them seen just once. On this clone itself: Its antigen is unidentified.

The chain employs TRBV7-2 and TRBJ2-5; tentatively, D is TRBD1 (6 bases). The sequenced sample consisted of PBMCs. The TCR comes from a man aged 18 to 30 in good health and CMV-seropositive. CDR3 in amino acids: CASSPRQVETQYF. CDR3 nucleotides: TGTGCCAGCAGCCCTAGACAGGTAGAGACCCAGTACTTC.